These T cell receptor beta chains were read from a single sample in a study of blood T cell repertoires in COVID-19. Profiled with immunoSEQ multiplex PCR; TCRdb holds only in-frame clones, not every one. The sample shows a few hundred thousand clones, around 84% of them seen only once. The sequenced sample consisted of peripheral blood. Receptors were obtained from a woman aged 80 or over with active or convalescent COVID-19. CDR3s include the opening cysteine and the closing phenylalanine or tryptophan. The D gene is left open where the match is weak. Expanded clones are given a class, and other clones once, few, many or no size at all.

>TRBD1|TRBV18|TRBJ1-3|once
CASSPLGQGSGNTIYF
TGTGCCAGCTCACCCCTAGGACAGGGGTCTGGAAACACCATATATTTT
>.|TRBV5-1|TRBJ1-1|.
CASSSNGGSTEAFF
TGCGCCAGCAGCTCAAACGGGGGGAGCACTGAAGCTTTCTTT
>.|TRBV11-2|TRBJ1-2|.
CASRPEGGKRGYGYTF
TGTGCCAGCAGACCCGAGGGGGGGAAACGGGGCTATGGCTACACCTTC
>TRBD2|TRBV11-1|TRBJ2-3|few
CASRGTSGRDTQYF
TGTGCCAGCCGCGGGACTAGCGGGAGGGATACGCAGTATTTT
>.|TRBV2|TRBJ2-4|.
CASSVSRSPLAKNIQYF
TGTGCCAGCAGCGTATCTCGGAGCCCCCTGGCCAAAAACATTCAGTACTTC
>.|TRBV21-1|TRBJ1-6|.
CASSPSFPDSPLHF
TGTGCCAGCAGTCCCTCTTTCCCGGATTCACCCCTCCACTTT
>TRBD1|TRBV4-1|TRBJ1-4|few
CASSWTGVSNEKLFF
TGCGCCAGCAGCTGGACAGGGGTCTCCAATGAAAAACTGTTTTTT
>TRBD2|TRBV5-6|TRBJ2-1|.
CASSAGLAGGPSYNEQFF
TGTGCCAGCAGCGCGGGACTAGCGGGAGGGCCCTCCTACAATGAGCAGTTCTTC
>.|TRBV24-1|TRBJ2-2|.
CATTAGYTGELFF
TGTGCCACCACTGCAGGATACACCGGGGAGCTGTTTTTT
>.|TRBV6-5|TRBJ1-5|.
CASGRGGYSNQPQHF
TGTGCCAGCGGTCGGGGGGGTTATAGCAATCAGCCCCAGCATTTT
>.|TRBV5-1|TRBJ2-2|.
CASGPGVLNTGELFF
TGCGCCAGCGGCCCAGGGGTCCTAAACACCGGGGAGCTGTTTTTT
>.|TRBV7-2|TRBJ2-3|.
CASSLDSDTQYF
TGTGCCAGCAGCTTAGACAGTGATACGCAGTATTTT
>.|TRBV27|TRBJ2-5|.
CASSPGYLQETQYF
TGTGCCAGCAGCCCGGGTTATCTTCAAGAGACCCAGTACTTC
>.|TRBV4-1|TRBJ1-1|.
CASSQETVNTEAFF
TGCGCCAGCAGCCAAGAAACGGTCAACACTGAAGCTTTCTTT
>.|TRBV5-1|TRBJ2-2|.
CASSSYPWSSGWGTGELFF
TGCGCCAGCAGCTCCTACCCGTGGAGTAGCGGATGGGGGACCGGGGAGCTGTTTTTT
>.|TRBV6-5|TRBJ1-5|.
CASRAGVNQPQHF
TGTGCCAGCAGGGCAGGGGTTAATCAGCCCCAGCATTTT
>.|TRBV5-1|TRBJ2-7|.
CASSFSTETYEQYF
TGCGCCAGCAGCTTTTCGACGGAGACCTACGAGCAGTACTTC
>TRBD1|TRBV6-5|TRBJ1-4|.
CASSLRRTGVEKLFF
TGTGCCAGCAGCCTGCGCAGGACAGGGGTTGAAAAACTGTTTTTT
>TRBD1|TRBV6-6|TRBJ2-7|.
CASSGTAYEQYF
TGTGCCAGCAGTGGGACAGCATACGAGCAGTACTTC
>TRBD1|TRBV29-1|TRBJ1-1|.
CSVEGPDRGRSTEAFF
TGCAGCGTTGAAGGTCCGGACAGGGGGCGGAGCACTGAAGCTTTCTTT
>TRBD2|TRBV7-9|TRBJ2-3|.
CASSRPGLANTDTQYF
TGTGCCAGCAGCCGACCGGGACTAGCGAACACAGATACGCAGTATTTT
>TRBD2|TRBV7-3|TRBJ2-5|.
CASSRSGGPQETQYF
TGTGCCAGCAGCCGAAGCGGGGGGCCCCAAGAGACCCAGTACTTC
>TRBD1|TRBV19|TRBJ1-2|.
CASSPGTGGIYGYTF
TGTGCCAGTAGTCCGGGGACAGGGGGCATCTATGGCTACACCTTC
>.|TRBV2|TRBJ2-5|.
CASSRDIQETQYF
TGTGCCAGCAGTAGGGACATTCAAGAGACCCAGTACTTC
>.|TRBV28|TRBJ1-5|.
CASSWALAQPQHF
TGTGCCAGCAGTTGGGCGCTGGCGCAGCCCCAGCATTTT
>TRBD1|TRBV6-5|TRBJ1-3|.
CASSYVTGGLGNTIYF
TGTGCCAGCAGTTACGTGACAGGGGGCCTAGGAAACACCATATATTTT
>TRBD2|TRBV27|TRBJ2-5|.
CASSLRAAVGAGGPKTQYF
TGTGCCAGCAGTTTAAGGGCCGCCGTAGGAGCGGGGGGGCCGAAGACCCAGTACTTC
>TRBD1|TRBV4-1|TRBJ1-2|.
CASSPTGAYGYTF
TGCGCCAGCAGCCCGACAGGGGCTTATGGCTACACCTTC
>TRBD2|TRBV28|TRBJ2-1|.
CASSFRQFGLAGGLWDEQFF
TGTGCCAGCAGTTTTCGCCAGTTTGGGCTAGCGGGGGGGCTTTGGGATGAGCAGTTCTTC
>TRBD2|TRBV4-3|TRBJ2-7|.
CASSPGLGVYEQYF
TGCGCCAGCAGCCCGGGACTAGGGGTCTACGAGCAGTACTTC
>TRBD2|TRBV4-2|TRBJ2-3|.
CASSQDLKRGDIF
TGTGCCAGCAGCCAAGATCTCAAGCGGGGGGACATTTTT
>TRBD1|TRBV28|TRBJ1-2|.
CASRRDSNYGYTF
TGTGCCAGCAGACGGGACAGTAACTATGGCTACACCTTC
>.|TRBV9|TRBJ1-1|.
CASSGGGRRNTEAFF
TGTGCCAGCAGTGGCGGGGGCAGGAGGAACACTGAAGCTTTCTTT
>.|TRBV10-3|TRBJ1-2|.
CAISESTGNYGYTF
TGTGCCATCAGTGAGTCGACAGGAAACTATGGCTACACCTTC
>.|TRBV3-1/TRBV3-2|TRBJ1-5|.
CASSQSGNQPQHF
TGTGCCAGTTCTCAAAGCGGGAATCAGCCCCAGCATTTT
>TRBD2|TRBV9|TRBJ2-7|once
CASSVGLPAGSLASGGNEQYF
TGTGCCAGCAGCGTAGGACTCCCGGCTGGGTCGCTTGCTAGCGGGGGTAACGAGCAGTACTTC
>.|TRBV18|TRBJ2-5|.
CASSPPRVFEGEYQETQYF
TGTGCCAGCTCACCCCCCCGGGTTTTTGAGGGAGAGTACCAAGAGACCCAGTACTTC
>TRBD1|TRBV5-1|TRBJ1-2|few
CASSPDRVNYGYTF
TGCGCCAGCAGCCCGGACAGGGTGAACTATGGCTACACCTTC
>.|TRBV9|TRBJ1-1|few
CASSGQGHTEAFF
TGTGCCAGCAGCGGACAAGGTCACACTGAAGCTTTCTTT
>.|TRBV7-2|TRBJ2-3|.
CASSFASGTDTQYF
TGTGCCAGCAGCTTCGCGAGCGGTACAGATACGCAGTATTTT
>TRBD1|TRBV20-1|TRBJ1-2|.
CSASTYGGQVYGYTF
TGCAGTGCTAGTACTTACGGGGGACAGGTCTATGGCTACACCTTC
>TRBD2|TRBV4-2|TRBJ2-3|few
CASSQDGTSGGAYQYF
TGTGCCAGCAGCCAGGACGGGACTAGCGGGGGGGCCTATCAGTATTTT
>.|TRBV27|TRBJ2-5|.
CASSLSRLQETQYF
TGTGCCAGCAGTTTATCGAGGCTACAAGAGACCCAGTACTTC